Below are 6 T cell receptor beta chains sequenced from a single sample in a study of sequential checkpoint blockade in melanoma. Regarding treatment: randomized to nivolumab then ipilimumab (arm A) or the reverse (arm B). Data came from immunoSEQ multiplex PCR; TCRdb stores just in-frame clones and leaves some out. Here the sample spans 20,000 to 25,000 clones, around 82% being singletons. Material: CD8+ T cells sorted from blood (inferred from file names), obtained from a patient given nivolumab and ipilimumab in sequence. Receptors originate from a human donor with melanoma.

The V and J genes are TRBV19 and TRBJ2-3, with D maybe TRBD2 (6 bases). The CDR3 runs 13 residues. V lost 8 bases and J lost 4, with 13 bases in between. CDR1 is LNHDA, CDR2 SQIVND, per germline (reference sequence). CDR3 in amino acids: CASCAGRADTQYF. The DNA of the CDR3 is TGTGCCAGTTGTGCGGGAAGGGCAGATACGCAGTATTTT.

The rearrangement joins TRBV4-3 to TRBJ2-3; 7 bases map to TRBD2. Per germline, CDR1 LGHNA and CDR2 YSLEER. V shed 0 bases and J 8 bases; nucleotides not matched to a gene: 5. CDR3 size: 14 residues. The CDR3 bases are TGCGCCAGCAGCCAAGATCTTGGGGGGGGTACGCAGTATTTT. Protein: CASSQDLGGGTQYF.

The genes are TRBV10-3 and TRBJ1-2; 7 positions agree with TRBD1. This CDR3 has 13 residues. Germline V CDR1 and CDR2: ENHRY, SYGVKD. Trimming cost V 6 bases and J 5 bases; bases outside gene matches: 6. The CDR3 is CAIRPGQEYGYTF. DNA of the CDR3: TGTGCCATCAGACCCGGACAGGAGTATGGCTACACCTTC.

The chain employs TRBV5-1 and TRBJ2-2, with 9 positions matching TRBD1. Trimming at V came to 5 bases and at J to 3 bases, leaving 2 bases not matched to a gene. This CDR3 has 14 residues. Germline V gene data show CDR1 as SGHRS and CDR2 as YFSETQ. The DNA of the CDR3 is TGCGCCAGCAGTCGGACAGGGGACACCGGGGAGCTGTTTTTT. It is translated as CASSRTGDTGELFF.

The chain is built from TRBV30 and TRBJ1-2, with 7 nucleotides matching TRBD1. V gave up 1 base and J gave up 2 bases; unmatched junction bases: 10. Germline CDR1 and CDR2: GTSNPN and SVGIG (reference sequence). The CDR3 sequence is 16 residues long. This CDR3 is CAWSAFGTARNYGYTF. CDR3 sequence (DNA): TGTGCCTGGAGTGCCTTCGGGACAGCGAGAAACTATGGCTACACCTTC.

The chain recombines TRBV18 with TRBJ2-5, with 8 nucleotides matching TRBD1. The V gene's germline CDR1 is KGHSH and CDR2 LQKENI. The J segment lost 3 bases and the V segment lost 3 bases, leaving 9 bases of the junction unmatched. The CDR3 is 16 amino acids. CDR3 amino acids: CASSPITGGMEETQYF. In nucleotides, the CDR3 is TGTGCCAGCTCACCGATAACAGGGGGGATGGAAGAGACCCAGTACTTC.